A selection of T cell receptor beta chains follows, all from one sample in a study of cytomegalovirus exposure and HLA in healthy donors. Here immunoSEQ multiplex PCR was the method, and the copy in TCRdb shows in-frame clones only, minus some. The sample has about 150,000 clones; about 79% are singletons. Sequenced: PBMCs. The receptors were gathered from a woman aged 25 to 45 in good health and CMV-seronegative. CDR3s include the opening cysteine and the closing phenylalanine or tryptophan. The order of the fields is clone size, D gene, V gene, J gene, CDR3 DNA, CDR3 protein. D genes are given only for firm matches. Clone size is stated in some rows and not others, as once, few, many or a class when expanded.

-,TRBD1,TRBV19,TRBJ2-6,TGTGCCAGTAGTATACAGGGGGCTGGGGCCAACGTCCTGACTTTC,CASSIQGAGANVLTF
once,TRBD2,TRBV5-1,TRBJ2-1,TGCGCCAGCAGAAGACTAGCGGACAATGAGCAGTTCTTC,CASRRLADNEQFF
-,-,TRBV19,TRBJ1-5,TGTGCCAGTAGTATCCGGGGGTTTCCTCAGCCCCAGCATTTT,CASSIRGFPQPQHF
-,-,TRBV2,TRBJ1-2,TGTGCCAGCAGTGAGGGGGCCCTGACTTCCTATGGCTACACCTTC,CASSEGALTSYGYTF
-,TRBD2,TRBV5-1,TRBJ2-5,TGCGCCAGCAGCTCTCAAGCCGCGACTAGCGGGTCGAACCGTGAGACCCAGTACTTC,CASSSQAATSGSNRETQYF
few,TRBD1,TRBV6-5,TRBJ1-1,TGTGCCAGCAGTTACTCGTATCGACAGGGCGCTGAAGCTTTCTTT,CASSYSYRQGAEAFF
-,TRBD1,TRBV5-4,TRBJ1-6,TGTGCCAGCACCCTGGGTGGACAGGGATATAATTCACCCCTCCACTTT,CASTLGGQGYNSPLHF
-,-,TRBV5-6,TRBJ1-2,TGTGCCAGCAGCTTGGCGACAGCCTATGGCTACACCTTC,CASSLATAYGYTF
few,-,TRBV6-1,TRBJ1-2,TGTGCCAGCAGTGAAGGGTGGGGGGGGGCCCATGGCTACACCTTC,CASSEGWGGAHGYTF
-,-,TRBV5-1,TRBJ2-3,TGCGCCAGCAGCTTCCGGGGTTCCGCAGATACGCAGTATTTT,CASSFRGSADTQYF
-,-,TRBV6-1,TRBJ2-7,TGTGCCAGCAGTGAAGCGGGGAGTAGGCAGTACTTC,CASSEAGSRQYF
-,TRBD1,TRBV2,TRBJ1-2,TGTGCCAGCAGTGTTAGCTTCCGGACAGGGGAGGCTAACTATGGCTACACCTTC,CASSVSFRTGEANYGYTF
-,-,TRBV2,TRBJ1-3,TGTGCCAGCAGTGAACATGGAGGAGCAAGAGTCTCTGGAAACACCATATATTTT,CASSEHGGARVSGNTIYF
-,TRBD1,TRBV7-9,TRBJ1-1,TGTGCCAGCAGCCCGACCGGGACAGGGGCGATGAACACTGAAGCTTTCTTT,CASSPTGTGAMNTEAFF
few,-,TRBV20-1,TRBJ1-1,TGCAGTGCCCCCGGGAACACTGAAGCTTTCTTT,CSAPGNTEAFF
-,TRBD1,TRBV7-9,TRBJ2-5,TGTTCCAGCAGCTATTCCTCCACAGGGGTCGGTGAGACCCAGTACTTC,CSSSYSSTGVGETQYF
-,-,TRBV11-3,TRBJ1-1,TGTGCCAGCAGCCCTTACGAAGACTCTGAAGCTTTCTTT,CASSPYEDSEAFF
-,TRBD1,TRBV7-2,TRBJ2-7,TGTGCCAGCAGTAAAACCGGGACAGGGGGACACGAGCAGTACTTC,CASSKTGTGGHEQYF
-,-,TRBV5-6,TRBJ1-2,TGTGCCAGCAGCTTCCGACAGCATGGCTACACCTTC,CASSFRQHGYTF
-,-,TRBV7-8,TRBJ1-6,TGTGCCAGCAGCAGCGGGGACTCCTCGTATTCACCCCTCCACTTT,CASSSGDSSYSPLHF
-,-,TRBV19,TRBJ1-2,TGTGCCAGTAGGCAAGCAGACAGGACCTATGGCTACACCTTC,CASRQADRTYGYTF
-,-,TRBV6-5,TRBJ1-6,TGTGCCAGCAGTTGGGACTTTAATTCACCCCTCCACTTT,CASSWDFNSPLHF
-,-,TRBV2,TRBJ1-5,TGTGCCAGCAGTGAAGCGGGGGGGGTGGGACAGCCCCAGCATTTT,CASSEAGGVGQPQHF